One and the same sample provided the 20 T cell receptor beta chains below, sequenced in a study of tumor and adjacent non-tumor tissue in lung cancer. TCRbeta libraries were built with three rounds of nested PCR, modified from ARM-PCR. TCRdb processed the multiplex PCR reads anew with MiXCR; each CDR3 protein has one entry. The sample lists roughly 200,000 distinct CDR3 sequences, 71% seen once, with approximately 25% in the top ten. This sample's RNA came from whole unsorted tissue. Sequencing was performed on lung tumor tissue. These receptors were collected from a man in his 60s with non-small cell lung cancer.

The rearrangement joins TRBV6-1 to TRBJ2-3, with D unresolved. CDR3 size: 13 residues. Germline V gene data show CDR1 as MNHNS and CDR2 as SASEGT. Trimming removed 8 bases at V and 1 base at J, with 10 bases between. This CDR3 reads CASLSPGTDTQYF. DNA of the CDR3: TGTGCCAGCCTTTCCCCGGGCACAGATACGCAGTATTTT.

Turning to this clonotype: One end of the junction varies from germline; a read error may be responsible. The J gene is TRBJ1-1, the V gene TRBV29-1; D is uncertain. CDR1 and CDR2 from the germline V gene are SQVTM and ANQGSEA. The CDR3 contains 13 residues. CDR3 sequence reads: CSATRIPNTEALF. DNA of the CDR3: TGCAGCGCCACCAGGATTCCGAACACTGAAGCTTTGTTT.

The rearrangement links TRBV11-1 to TRBJ2-1, with TRBD2 matching over 11 bases. Germline V gene lookup returns CDR1 SGHAT and CDR2 FQDESV (reference sequence). This CDR3 comprises 17 residues. This CDR3 is CANNLFRLAGGNNEQFF. The CDR3, as DNA: TGTGCTAACAACTTATTTCGGCTAGCGGGAGGCAACAATGAGCAGTTCTTC.

This sequence joins TRBV4-1 and TRBJ2-1; 8 bases align to TRBD2. This CDR3 has 19 residues. CDR1 and CDR2 (germline): MGHRA, YSYEKL. The ends lost 11 bases at V and 11 bases at J; junction bases unmatched: 32. DNA for the CDR3: TGCGCCGGCAACCAAGATTTGGATAGGACTAGCAGGGAAGGGATGAAGCAGTTCTTC. Its protein product is CAGNQDLDRTSREGMKQFF.

This clonotype was recorded only once. The CDR3 end shows no conserved phenylalanine or tryptophan, and so a read error is likely. This chain joins TRBV2 and TRBJ2-7; TRBD2 matches at 8 bases. J lost 3 bases, V lost 3 bases, and 7 bases had no gene match. The CDR3 has 15 residues. Germline CDR1 is SNHLY and CDR2 is FYNNEI. The CDR3 loop reads CASSDPGLVHYEQYS. The CDR3 region has the DNA TGTGCCAGCAGTGACCCGGGACTAGTGCACTACGAGCAGTACTCC.

As regards this clonotype: A much larger clone sits a single nucleotide away, making a read error possible. This sequence joins TRBV12-3 or TRBV12-4 and TRBJ1-2; a weak D match, TRBD1 (5 bases). CDR3 length: 13 residues. CDR3 coding DNA: TGTGCCAGCACCTTATGGGGGAACTATGGCTTCACCTTC. Protein sequence: CASTLWGNYGFTF.

About this clonotype itself: This may stem from a read error, because a much larger clone lies one nucleotide away. This chain links TRBV4-2 with TRBJ2-1; 9 bases are shared with TRBD1. CDR1 is LGHNA and CDR2 is YNFKEQ in the germline V gene. The CDR3 has 15 amino acids. CDR3 in DNA: TGTGCCAGCAACCAAGACCGACGGACAGGGGCTGAGCAGTTCTTC. Encoded protein: CASNQDRRTGAEQFF.

This clonotype was seen just once. This may come from a read error, since a much larger clone is one base off. The chain uses TRBV20-1 and TRBJ2-5; D call uncertain. The CDR3 is 14 residues long. Germline V CDR1 and CDR2: DFQATT, SNEGSKA (reference sequence). V lost 8 bases to trimming and J lost 5 bases, with 21 bases between them. CDR3 in amino acids: CSTNKGYGSETQYF. As DNA, the CDR3 is TGCAGTACAAACAAGGGATACGGTTCGGAGACCCAGTACTTC.

The rearrangement uses TRBV6-1 and TRBJ1-5; 8 nucleotides match TRBD1. Germline V lookup: CDR1 MNHNS, CDR2 SASEGT. V lost 8 bases, J lost 2 bases, and 5 bases stayed unmatched. This CDR3 is 14 amino acids long. In DNA form, the CDR3 reads TGTGCCAGCCGAACGACAGGGGGCAATCAGCCCCAGCATTTT. Amino acids: CASRTTGGNQPQHF.

Details on this clonotype: The junction and the germline gene differ at one end; a read error may be behind it. The chain recombines TRBV20-1 with TRBJ2-1; TRBD2 agrees at 10 bases. CDR1 is DFQATT, CDR2 SNEGSKA, per germline (reference sequence). The CDR3 sequence is 16 residues long. The CDR3 spells CSARPQRGGGYNEHFF. CDR3 in DNA: TGCAGTGCTAGACCCCAGCGGGGGGGAGGGTACAATGAGCACTTCTTC.

Note on this clonotype: A much larger clone lies a single base off, so this may be a read error. This chain links TRBV11-3 with TRBJ1-5; TRBD1 is a possible D gene (5 bases). Trimming stripped 4 bases from V and 4 bases from J, with 20 bases between. The CDR3 has 17 residues. Germline assignment: CDR1 SGHNT and CDR2 YENEEA. CDR3: CASSSGTFALPNQPQHF. The CDR3 DNA sequence: TGTGCCAGCAGCTCGGGGACGTTCGCCCTGCCAAATCAGCCCCAGCATTTT. Filled out from reference TRBV11-3 and TRBJ1-5, the complete variable domain reads EAGVVQSPRYKIIEKKQPVAFWCNPISGHNTLYWYLQNLGQGPELLIRYENEEAVDDSQLPKDRFSAERLKGVDSTLKIQPAELGDSAVYLCASSSGTFALPNQPQHFGDGTRLSIL.

This chain joins TRBV11-3 and TRBJ2-2, with TRBD2 matching 12 bases. Germline-derived CDR1 and CDR2 are SGHNT and YENEEA. Losses at the gene ends were 1 base for V and 16 bases for J; bases not matched to a gene: 16. The CDR3 runs 17 residues. For the CDR3, the DNA is TGTGCCAGCAGCTTAGCCGTGACTAGCGGGAGAGGCCGGGAACCGTTTTTT. Its translation is CASSLAVTSGRGREPFF.

This clonotype was seen only a few times. At one of its ends the junction is not consistent with the germline gene, which may arise from a read error. The V call is TRBV6-6, the J call TRBJ1-5, with D tentatively TRBD1 (5 bases). Germline CDR1 is MNHNY and CDR2 is SVGAGI (reference sequence). The CDR3 loop spans 15 amino acids. The CDR3 protein is CASSYQAAGSQSQHF. CDR3 DNA: TGTGCCAGCAGTTACCAAGCCGCAGGGAGTCAGTCCCAGCATTTT.

The J gene is TRBJ1-6, the V gene TRBV11-3, with a weak D call TRBD1 (5 bases). V lost 2 bases and J 15 bases, leaving 17 bases between the germline ends. This CDR3 has 14 residues. Germline V gene sequence: CDR1 SGHNT, CDR2 YENEEA. The CDR3 sequence is CASSLTRGNPLLHF. CDR3 nucleotides: TGTGCCAGCAGCTTAACAAGGGGTAATCCACTCCTCCACTTT.

Comment on this clonotype: A junction boundary mismatches the germline segment, possibly from a read error. V is TRBV11-1 and J is TRBJ2-7; maybe TRBD1 (5 bases). This CDR3 region has 15 residues. Germline V gives CDR1 SGHAT, CDR2 FQDESV (reference sequence). The CDR3 loop reads CASSLPGTGLSEQYF. The CDR3 nucleotides are TGTGCCAGCAGCTTACCCGGAACAGGCCTTTCCGAGCAGTATTTC.

The chain has TRBV11-2 and TRBJ2-1; 11 bases agree with TRBD2. The CDR3 has 17 amino acids. Losses at the gene ends were 3 bases for V and 12 bases for J; bases not matched to a gene: 16. The germline gives CDR1 SGHAT, CDR2 FQNNGV. DNA for the CDR3: TGTGCCAGCAGCTTCGAGGGCAGCCTAGCGGGAGGCCGAGCGCAGTTCTTC. Amino acids: CASSFEGSLAGGRAQFF.

For this clonotype: A junction end diverges from the germline sequence, so it may reflect a read error. The V call is TRBV20-1, the J call TRBJ1-5, with D tentatively TRBD1 (5 bases). Looked up from germline, CDR1 is DFQATT and CDR2 is SNEGSKA (reference sequence). The CDR3 is 14 amino acids. The CDR3 DNA follows: TGCAGTGCTAGGCCCGGGGGGAGCAATCAGCTCCAGCATTTT. Protein sequence: CSARPGGSNQLQHF.

In the case of this clonotype: This CDR3 fails to terminate in the conserved phenylalanine or tryptophan, so it likely reflects a read error. The CDR3 DNA reads TGTGCCAGCAGCTTGAAGCTGGGAACTGAAGCTTTCATT. Protein sequence: CASSLKLGTEAFI. The chain is built from TRBV13 and TRBJ1-1, with D uncertain. Germline V gene lookup returns CDR1 PRHDT and CDR2 FYEKMQ (reference sequence). The CDR3 is 13 residues long. Trimming removed 3 bases from V and 5 bases from J, with 10 bases in between.

This clonotype was seen ten or more times. This chain uses TRBV6-2 or TRBV6-3 with TRBJ1-5, with a possible D match to TRBD1 (6 bases). Trimming cost V 0 bases and J 2 bases, with 17 bases left between them. The CDR3 totals 18 residues. CDR1 MNHEY and CDR2 SVGEGT come from the germline V gene. For the CDR3, the DNA is TGTGCCAGCAGTTACTCAGGGCCGGACAGTCTAGGCAATCAGCCCCAGCATTTT. Its protein is CASSYSGPDSLGNQPQHF.

A remark on this clonotype: A much larger clone differs by one base, so this may be a read error. This chain joins TRBV6-5 and TRBJ1-2, with no clear D. V was pared by 0 bases and J by 7 bases, with 9 bases between. Germline V gene data show CDR1 as MNHEY and CDR2 as SVGAGI. CDR3 length: 13 amino acids. In DNA form, the CDR3 reads TGTGCCAGCAGTTACTCCATCGGCGCTGGCTACACCTTC. Translating gives CASSYSIGAGYTF.